The 3 T cell receptor beta chains given below trace back to one sample, sequenced in a study of blood T cells in healthy people across ages. Then a second PCR, running roughly 7 to 11 cycles, was carried out with a sample-barcoded 5' primer and a J-beta primer mix. TCRdb recomputed calls from the 5' RACE reads with MiXCR, one row per CDR3 protein. There are 540,000 or so distinct CDR3 sequences in the sample; around 48% occur only once, and just under 25% lies in the top ten. Sequencing input: blood. The source is a man aged 80 or over in good health.

The chain employs TRBV12-3 or TRBV12-4 and TRBJ1-2; D is undetermined. CDR3 length: 11 amino acids. The ends were cut back, 11 bases at V and 6 bases at J, with 13 bases in the middle. The CDR3 DNA reads as TGTGCCGGCAACGTTCTGAATGGCTACACCTTC. This sequence encodes CAGNVLNGYTF.

The rearrangement uses TRBV11-2 and TRBJ2-5; D unresolved. CDR3 size: 17 residues. V was trimmed by 1 base and J by 5 bases, leaving 20 bases between them. Germline V gene lookup returns CDR1 SGHAT and CDR2 FQNNGV. This CDR3 reads CASSLVYLYGRPETQYF. For the CDR3, the DNA is TGTGCCAGCAGCTTAGTCTATCTATACGGCCGGCCGGAGACCCAGTACTTC.

This chain connects TRBV20-1 to TRBJ1-2; perhaps TRBD1 as D (5 bases). The V end was cut by 5 bases, the J end by 10 bases, with 20 bases between. CDR1 is DFQATT, CDR2 SNEGSKA, per germline (reference sequence). This CDR3 has 13 residues. CDR3 sequence: CSAVAGTGSVYTF. DNA for the CDR3: TGCAGTGCTGTCGCCGGGACGGGGAGCGTCTACACCTTC.